This T cell receptor (beta chain) emerged from a study of response to subunit inactivated influenza vaccine (dated by TCRdb to about 2018). Looking at the study overall: To follow how T cells responded to a trivalent subunit inactivated influenza vaccine, the researchers relied on deep quantitative profiling of the T cell receptor repertoire. The research as a whole found: It was suggested by the authors that each seasonal influenza vaccination may recruit only a limited number of new T cells.

A few counts support this clonotype. The specificity of this receptor is unknown. No qualities accompany the bases; no much larger clone lies one base away. The library relied on RT-PCR. This sample was sequenced with an Illumina HiSeq 2500. TCRdb trimmed the raw reads at Q25, called clones with MiXCR and kept productive beta chains. Each entry merges the rows of one CDR3 protein and shows their most common DNA and genes. For this sample the table gives approximately 570,000 distinct CDR3 sequences, of which 7.6% were detected only once. The ten most abundant clones make up roughly 13% of the sample. V is clipped by 3 bases and J by 0 bases, and the sequence between their germline boundaries is 9 bases long. The germline V gene (reference sequence) supplies CDR1 DFQATT and CDR2 SNEGSKA. The CDR3, cysteine through phenylalanine, is 14 amino acids long. Just the 42-base CDR3 DNA is kept, in frame starting at base 1.

The V and J genes are TRBV20-1 and TRBJ2-1; no confident D gene assignment can be made. The TCR comes from a man aged 50-75 years who received an inactivated influenza vaccine. Donor details come from another sample of the same person, matched by shared clones. The specimen comprised PBMCs from blood, sampled around 25 months after vaccination. The sequenced DNA is TGCAGTGCTAGTTGGCGGAGCTCCTACAATGAGCAGTTCTTC. The resulting protein is CSASWRSSYNEQFF.